A selection of T cell receptor beta chains follows, all from one sample in a study of cytomegalovirus exposure and HLA in healthy donors. Assay: immunoSEQ multiplex PCR; the TCRdb copy retains only in-frame clones and omits some. The sample has 250,000 or so clones; just under 90% are singletons. Sample: PBMCs. These receptors originate from a man aged 18 to 30 in good health and CMV-seronegative. CDR3s include the opening cysteine and the closing phenylalanine or tryptophan. Fields, in order: D gene, V gene, clone size, J gene, CDR3 protein, CDR3 DNA. The D gene is left open where the match is weak. Where a row states a size, it is once, few, many or the class of an expanded clone; other rows omit it.

d_call: -
v_call: TRBV7-2
clone_size: -
j_call: TRBJ2-1
cdr3_aa: CASSLDSGVGPRFF
cdr3_nt: TGTGCCAGCAGCTTAGATTCGGGGGTCGGCCCGCGGTTCTTC

d_call: TRBD1
v_call: TRBV28
clone_size: -
j_call: TRBJ1-5
cdr3_aa: CASSPGQGDQPQHF
cdr3_nt: TGTGCCAGCTCTCCGGGACAGGGGGATCAGCCCCAGCATTTT

d_call: -
v_call: TRBV7-9
clone_size: -
j_call: TRBJ2-3
cdr3_aa: CASSHWDSQEYF
cdr3_nt: TGTGCCAGCAGTCATTGGGACTCTCAGGAGTATTTT

d_call: TRBD2
v_call: TRBV2
clone_size: -
j_call: TRBJ2-5
cdr3_aa: CASSGGVGLAGGQETQYF
cdr3_nt: TGTGCCAGCAGTGGTGGGGTGGGGCTAGCGGGGGGCCAAGAGACCCAGTACTTC

d_call: -
v_call: TRBV2
clone_size: -
j_call: TRBJ1-1
cdr3_aa: CASRLEGMNTEAFF
cdr3_nt: TGTGCCAGCAGATTAGAGGGTATGAACACTGAAGCTTTCTTT

d_call: TRBD2
v_call: TRBV27
clone_size: -
j_call: TRBJ2-5
cdr3_aa: CASSLFFTGGPETQYF
cdr3_nt: TGTGCCAGCAGTTTATTTTTTACGGGAGGGCCGGAGACCCAGTACTTC

d_call: TRBD1
v_call: TRBV5-6
clone_size: -
j_call: TRBJ1-1
cdr3_aa: CASSWGQVHTEAFF
cdr3_nt: TGTGCCAGCAGCTGGGGACAGGTTCACACTGAAGCTTTCTTT

d_call: TRBD2
v_call: TRBV9
clone_size: -
j_call: TRBJ2-7
cdr3_aa: CASSVGAGGYEQYF
cdr3_nt: TGTGCCAGCAGCGTTGGAGCGGGGGGCTACGAGCAGTACTTC

d_call: -
v_call: TRBV7-8
clone_size: -
j_call: TRBJ1-2
cdr3_aa: CASSLERVTNYGYTF
cdr3_nt: TGTGCCAGCAGCTTAGAACGGGTGACTAACTATGGCTACACCTTC

d_call: -
v_call: TRBV5-1
clone_size: -
j_call: TRBJ2-1
cdr3_aa: CASTGYNEQFF
cdr3_nt: TGCGCCAGCACAGGTTACAATGAGCAGTTCTTC

d_call: -
v_call: TRBV25-1
clone_size: -
j_call: TRBJ1-1
cdr3_aa: CATPTGTADCTEAFF
cdr3_nt: TGTGCCACCCCAACAGGGACGGCGGATTGCACTGAAGCTTTCTTT

d_call: -
v_call: TRBV29-1
clone_size: -
j_call: TRBJ1-2
cdr3_aa: CSVGGDYGYTF
cdr3_nt: TGCAGCGTCGGGGGGGACTATGGCTACACCTTC

d_call: -
v_call: TRBV11-3
clone_size: once
j_call: TRBJ2-5
cdr3_aa: CASSSGGKTQYF
cdr3_nt: TGTGCCAGCAGCTCCGGAGGAAAGACCCAGTACTTC

d_call: -
v_call: TRBV2
clone_size: -
j_call: TRBJ2-1
cdr3_aa: CASSPYLTSRASGEQFF
cdr3_nt: TGTGCCAGCAGTCCCTACCTAACTAGTCGAGCATCGGGTGAGCAGTTCTTC

d_call: TRBD1
v_call: TRBV7-8
clone_size: -
j_call: TRBJ1-5
cdr3_aa: CASSLTGQGLNQPQHF
cdr3_nt: TGTGCCAGCAGCTTGACAGGACAGGGGCTCAATCAGCCCCAGCATTTT

d_call: TRBD2
v_call: TRBV7-9
clone_size: -
j_call: TRBJ2-5
cdr3_aa: CASIPWGSGVGTQYF
cdr3_nt: TGTGCCAGCATCCCTTGGGGTAGCGGGGTTGGGACCCAGTACTTC

d_call: -
v_call: TRBV28
clone_size: -
j_call: TRBJ2-7
cdr3_aa: CASTPRGALPEQYF
cdr3_nt: TGTGCCAGCACCCCACGGGGGGCGCTGCCCGAGCAGTACTTC

d_call: -
v_call: TRBV7-2
clone_size: once
j_call: TRBJ2-7
cdr3_aa: CASSLRPGVDYEQYF
cdr3_nt: TGTGCCAGCAGCTTACGGCCAGGGGTGGACTACGAGCAGTACTTC

d_call: -
v_call: TRBV15
clone_size: -
j_call: TRBJ1-6
cdr3_aa: CATSRGLQGLNSPLHF
cdr3_nt: TGTGCCACCAGCAGAGGGTTACAGGGTTTGAATTCACCCCTCCACTTT

d_call: -
v_call: TRBV6-6
clone_size: once
j_call: TRBJ2-1
cdr3_aa: CATTLASAYNEQFF
cdr3_nt: TGTGCCACCACCCTGGCTTCCGCCTACAATGAGCAGTTCTTC

d_call: TRBD2
v_call: TRBV29-1
clone_size: once
j_call: TRBJ2-5
cdr3_aa: CSVAVREGETQYF
cdr3_nt: TGCAGCGTCGCCGTAAGGGAGGGGGAGACCCAGTACTTC

d_call: TRBD2
v_call: TRBV4-3
clone_size: -
j_call: TRBJ2-5
cdr3_aa: CASSQGRLAGKETQYF
cdr3_nt: TGCGCCAGCAGCCAAGGCCGACTAGCGGGGAAAGAGACCCAGTACTTC

d_call: TRBD1
v_call: TRBV30
clone_size: -
j_call: TRBJ2-6
cdr3_aa: CAQGAGANVLTF
cdr3_nt: TGTGCCCAGGGGGCTGGGGCCAACGTCCTGACTTTC

d_call: TRBD1
v_call: TRBV11-3
clone_size: -
j_call: TRBJ2-7
cdr3_aa: CASSEGTGGTLHEQYF
cdr3_nt: TGTGCCAGCAGCGAAGGGACAGGGGGCACTCTCCACGAGCAGTACTTC

d_call: -
v_call: TRBV4-3
clone_size: -
j_call: TRBJ2-1
cdr3_aa: CASSHVGTGPNEQFF
cdr3_nt: TGCGCCAGCAGCCATGTCGGGACTGGACCCAATGAGCAGTTCTTC

d_call: -
v_call: TRBV10-2
clone_size: once
j_call: TRBJ1-2
cdr3_aa: CASSDRGVGNYGYTF
cdr3_nt: TGCGCCAGCAGTGACCGGGGTGTCGGTAACTATGGCTACACCTTC

d_call: -
v_call: TRBV1
clone_size: -
j_call: TRBJ2-3
cdr3_aa: CTSRDRACDTQYF
cdr3_nt: TGCACCAGCAGAGACAGGGCGTGCGATACGCAGTATTTT

d_call: TRBD2
v_call: TRBV6-4
clone_size: few
j_call: TRBJ2-7
cdr3_aa: CASSDPIQLAVKWCEQYF
cdr3_nt: TGTGCCAGCAGTGACCCTATCCAACTAGCGGTAAAGTGGTGCGAGCAGTACTTC

d_call: -
v_call: TRBV4-3
clone_size: -
j_call: TRBJ1-6
cdr3_aa: CASSRASVLNSPLHF
cdr3_nt: TGCGCCAGCAGCCGAGCCTCCGTGCTGAATTCACCCCTCCACTTT

d_call: TRBD2
v_call: TRBV7-2
clone_size: -
j_call: TRBJ2-1
cdr3_aa: CASSRGLAGYNEQFF
cdr3_nt: TGTGCCAGCAGCCGGGGACTAGCGGGCTACAATGAGCAGTTCTTC

d_call: -
v_call: TRBV7-8
clone_size: -
j_call: TRBJ2-5
cdr3_aa: CASSSLGVRSETQYF
cdr3_nt: TGTGCCAGCAGCAGCTTAGGTGTGCGGAGCGAGACCCAGTACTTC

d_call: -
v_call: TRBV5-6
clone_size: few
j_call: TRBJ1-2
cdr3_aa: CASSLLRRTEGSYTF
cdr3_nt: TGTGCCAGCAGCTTGTTGCGGAGGACAGAGGGTTCCTACACCTTC

d_call: -
v_call: TRBV28
clone_size: -
j_call: TRBJ2-2
cdr3_aa: CASSWPGNGGLFF
cdr3_nt: TGTGCCAGCAGTTGGCCCGGGAACGGTGGACTGTTTTTT

d_call: TRBD1
v_call: TRBV4-3
clone_size: -
j_call: TRBJ1-4
cdr3_aa: CASSQEAPGTENEKLFF
cdr3_nt: TGCGCCAGCAGCCAAGAGGCCCCCGGGACAGAGAATGAAAAACTGTTTTTT

d_call: TRBD2
v_call: TRBV27
clone_size: once
j_call: TRBJ2-5
cdr3_aa: CASRQRGLETQYF
cdr3_nt: TGTGCCAGCAGGCAGCGGGGCCTAGAGACCCAGTACTTC

d_call: -
v_call: TRBV19
clone_size: -
j_call: TRBJ2-5
cdr3_aa: CASSIDSFQETQYF
cdr3_nt: TGTGCCAGTAGTATTGACAGCTTCCAAGAGACCCAGTACTTC

d_call: -
v_call: TRBV6-6
clone_size: -
j_call: TRBJ2-7
cdr3_aa: CASRPRGAAYEQYF
cdr3_nt: TGTGCCAGCCGCCCCCGGGGTGCTGCCTACGAGCAGTACTTC

d_call: TRBD1
v_call: TRBV5-1
clone_size: -
j_call: TRBJ1-2
cdr3_aa: CASSLDRGNYGYTF
cdr3_nt: TGCGCCAGCAGCTTGGACAGGGGGAACTATGGCTACACCTTC

d_call: TRBD2
v_call: TRBV5-8
clone_size: -
j_call: TRBJ2-1
cdr3_aa: CASSLVGTSISFSYNEQFF
cdr3_nt: TGTGCCAGCAGCTTGGTTGGGACTAGCATCTCTTTCTCCTACAATGAGCAGTTCTTC

d_call: -
v_call: TRBV6-5
clone_size: few
j_call: TRBJ2-7
cdr3_aa: CASSYSDSFSEQYF
cdr3_nt: TGTGCCAGCAGTTACTCGGACTCTTTTTCCGAGCAGTACTTC

d_call: TRBD1
v_call: TRBV15
clone_size: -
j_call: TRBJ2-7
cdr3_aa: CATSTRSGTGPHEQYF
cdr3_nt: TGTGCCACCAGCACGCGCTCCGGGACAGGGCCCCACGAGCAGTACTTC

d_call: -
v_call: TRBV19
clone_size: -
j_call: TRBJ2-2
cdr3_aa: CASRTRTSGTGELFF
cdr3_nt: TGTGCCAGTAGGACCAGGACCTCGGGAACCGGGGAGCTGTTTTTT

d_call: TRBD2
v_call: TRBV4-3
clone_size: -
j_call: TRBJ2-1
cdr3_aa: CASSQGTSGGTNEQFF
cdr3_nt: TGCGCCAGCAGCCAAGGGACTAGCGGGGGGACGAATGAGCAGTTCTTC

d_call: TRBD1
v_call: TRBV2
clone_size: -
j_call: TRBJ2-1
cdr3_aa: CASRGGRQGYNEQFF
cdr3_nt: TGTGCCAGCAGAGGTGGGAGACAGGGATACAATGAGCAGTTCTTC

d_call: -
v_call: TRBV7-2
clone_size: -
j_call: TRBJ2-2
cdr3_aa: CASNTGTTGELFF
cdr3_nt: TGTGCCAGCAACACAGGGACCACCGGGGAGCTGTTTTTT

d_call: TRBD1
v_call: TRBV13
clone_size: -
j_call: TRBJ1-2
cdr3_aa: CASSLGGQGVYGYTF
cdr3_nt: TGTGCCAGCAGCTTAGGGGGACAGGGCGTCTATGGCTACACCTTC

d_call: -
v_call: TRBV9
clone_size: -
j_call: TRBJ2-3
cdr3_aa: CASSVVGHGADTQYF
cdr3_nt: TGTGCCAGCAGCGTAGTCGGGCACGGGGCAGATACGCAGTATTTT

d_call: -
v_call: TRBV11-2
clone_size: -
j_call: TRBJ2-3
cdr3_aa: CASSRQGLRIDTQYF
cdr3_nt: TGTGCCAGCAGCCGGCAGGGGTTGCGGATAGATACGCAGTATTTT

d_call: TRBD1
v_call: TRBV9
clone_size: -
j_call: TRBJ2-7
cdr3_aa: CASSSGTGNHEQYF
cdr3_nt: TGTGCCAGCAGCTCCGGGACAGGGAATCACGAGCAGTACTTC

d_call: -
v_call: TRBV2
clone_size: few
j_call: TRBJ2-5
cdr3_aa: CASTGGETQYF
cdr3_nt: TGTGCCAGCACGGGGGGCGAGACCCAGTACTTC

d_call: -
v_call: TRBV4-1
clone_size: -
j_call: TRBJ2-7
cdr3_aa: CASSQGQDLSYEQYF
cdr3_nt: TGCGCCAGCAGCCAAGGACAGGACCTCTCCTACGAGCAGTACTTC

d_call: -
v_call: TRBV4-1
clone_size: -
j_call: TRBJ2-3
cdr3_aa: CASSRRDSSTDTQYF
cdr3_nt: TGCGCCAGCAGCCGCAGGGACTCTAGCACAGATACGCAGTATTTT

d_call: -
v_call: TRBV27
clone_size: once
j_call: TRBJ2-2
cdr3_aa: CASSLSRRPTGELFF
cdr3_nt: TGTGCCAGCAGTTTATCACGCAGGCCCACCGGGGAGCTGTTTTTT

d_call: TRBD1
v_call: TRBV6-6
clone_size: -
j_call: TRBJ2-5
cdr3_aa: CASRRQGAWETQYF
cdr3_nt: TGTGCCAGCAGGAGACAGGGGGCGTGGGAGACCCAGTACTTC